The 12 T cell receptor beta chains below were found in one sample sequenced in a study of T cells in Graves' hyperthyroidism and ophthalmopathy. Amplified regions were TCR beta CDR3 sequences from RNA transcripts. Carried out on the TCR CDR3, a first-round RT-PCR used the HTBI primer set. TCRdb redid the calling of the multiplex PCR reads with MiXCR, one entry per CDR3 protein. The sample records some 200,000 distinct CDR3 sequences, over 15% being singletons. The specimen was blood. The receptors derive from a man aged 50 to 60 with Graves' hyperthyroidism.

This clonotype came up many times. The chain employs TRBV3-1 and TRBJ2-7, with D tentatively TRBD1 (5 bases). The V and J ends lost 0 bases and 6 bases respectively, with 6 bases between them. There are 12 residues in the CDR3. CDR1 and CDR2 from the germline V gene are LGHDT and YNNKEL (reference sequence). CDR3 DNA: TGTGCCAGCAGCCAAGAGGGGCGCGAGCAGTACTTC. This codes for CASSQEGREQYF.

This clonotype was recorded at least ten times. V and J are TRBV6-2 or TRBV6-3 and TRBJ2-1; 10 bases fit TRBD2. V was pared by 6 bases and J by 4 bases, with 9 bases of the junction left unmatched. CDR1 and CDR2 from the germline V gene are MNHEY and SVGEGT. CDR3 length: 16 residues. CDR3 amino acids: CASRRLAGGLYNEQFF. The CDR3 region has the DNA TGTGCCAGCAGGAGACTAGCGGGCGGGCTTTACAATGAGCAGTTCTTC.

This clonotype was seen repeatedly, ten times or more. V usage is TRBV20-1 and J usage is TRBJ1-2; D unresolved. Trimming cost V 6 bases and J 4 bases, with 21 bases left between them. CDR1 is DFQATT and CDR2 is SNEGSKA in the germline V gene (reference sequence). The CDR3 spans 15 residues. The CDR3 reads CSAPFREAFSYGYTF. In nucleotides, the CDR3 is TGCAGTGCCCCATTTCGGGAGGCGTTTAGCTATGGCTACACCTTC.

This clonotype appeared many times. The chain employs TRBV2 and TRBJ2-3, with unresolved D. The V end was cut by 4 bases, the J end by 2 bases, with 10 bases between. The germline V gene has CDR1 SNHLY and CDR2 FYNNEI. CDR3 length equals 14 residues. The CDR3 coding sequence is TGTGCCAGCAGTGCCGTTTCGTCCACAGATACGCAGTATTTT. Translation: CASSAVSSTDTQYF.

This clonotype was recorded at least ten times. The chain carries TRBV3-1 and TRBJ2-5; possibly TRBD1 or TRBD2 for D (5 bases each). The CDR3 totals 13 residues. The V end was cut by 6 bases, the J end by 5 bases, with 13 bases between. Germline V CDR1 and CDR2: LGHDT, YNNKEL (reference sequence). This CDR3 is CASRLQGGETQYF. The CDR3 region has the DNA TGTGCCAGCAGGCTCCAGGGCGGGGAGACCCAGTACTTC.

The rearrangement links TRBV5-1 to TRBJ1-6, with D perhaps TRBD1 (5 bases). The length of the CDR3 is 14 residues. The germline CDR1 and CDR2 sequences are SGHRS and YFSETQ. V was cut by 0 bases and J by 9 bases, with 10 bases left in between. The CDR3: CASSLAGRGSPLHF. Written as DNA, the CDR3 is TGCGCCAGCAGCTTGGCGGGTAGGGGTTCACCCCTCCACTTT.

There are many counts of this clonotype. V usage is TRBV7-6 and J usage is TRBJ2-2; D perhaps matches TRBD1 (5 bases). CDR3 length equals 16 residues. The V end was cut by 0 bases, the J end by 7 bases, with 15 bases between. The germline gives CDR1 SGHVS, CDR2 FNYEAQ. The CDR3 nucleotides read TGTGCCAGCAGCTTAGCGGACGGCAGGGCTTTCGGGGAGCTGTTTTTT. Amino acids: CASSLADGRAFGELFF.

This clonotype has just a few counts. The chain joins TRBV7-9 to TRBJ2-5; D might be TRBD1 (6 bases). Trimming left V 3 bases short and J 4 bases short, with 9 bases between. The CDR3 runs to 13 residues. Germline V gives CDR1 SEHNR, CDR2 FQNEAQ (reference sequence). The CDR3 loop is CASSFTGTETQYF. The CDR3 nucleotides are TGTGCCAGCAGCTTTACAGGGACAGAGACCCAGTACTTC.

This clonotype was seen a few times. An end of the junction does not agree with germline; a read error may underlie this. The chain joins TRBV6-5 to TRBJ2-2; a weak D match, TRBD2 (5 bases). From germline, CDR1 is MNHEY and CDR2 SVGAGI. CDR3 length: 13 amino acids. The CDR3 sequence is CASSYSPTGELVF. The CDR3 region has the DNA TGTGCCAGCAGTTACTCGCCCACCGGGGAGCTGGTTTTT.

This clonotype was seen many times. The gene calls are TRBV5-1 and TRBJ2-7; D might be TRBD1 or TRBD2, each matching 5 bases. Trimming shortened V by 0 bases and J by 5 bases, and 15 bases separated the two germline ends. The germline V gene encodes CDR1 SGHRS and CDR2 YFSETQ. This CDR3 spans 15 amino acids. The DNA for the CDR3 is TGCGCCAGCAGCTTGGAGGGGAGAGGGCTCGACGAGCAGTACTTC. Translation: CASSLEGRGLDEQYF.

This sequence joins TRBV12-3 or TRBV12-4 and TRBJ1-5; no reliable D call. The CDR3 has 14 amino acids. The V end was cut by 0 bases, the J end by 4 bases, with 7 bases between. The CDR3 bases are TGTGCCAGCAGTTTAGCTTTCCGAAATCAGCCCCAGCATTTT. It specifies CASSLAFRNQPQHF.

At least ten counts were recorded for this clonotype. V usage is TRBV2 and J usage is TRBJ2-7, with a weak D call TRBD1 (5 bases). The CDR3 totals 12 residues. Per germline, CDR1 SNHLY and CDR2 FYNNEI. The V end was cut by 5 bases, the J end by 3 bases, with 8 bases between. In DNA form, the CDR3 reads TGTGCCAGCAGTCGACAGCTCTACGAGCAGTACTTC. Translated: CASSRQLYEQYF.